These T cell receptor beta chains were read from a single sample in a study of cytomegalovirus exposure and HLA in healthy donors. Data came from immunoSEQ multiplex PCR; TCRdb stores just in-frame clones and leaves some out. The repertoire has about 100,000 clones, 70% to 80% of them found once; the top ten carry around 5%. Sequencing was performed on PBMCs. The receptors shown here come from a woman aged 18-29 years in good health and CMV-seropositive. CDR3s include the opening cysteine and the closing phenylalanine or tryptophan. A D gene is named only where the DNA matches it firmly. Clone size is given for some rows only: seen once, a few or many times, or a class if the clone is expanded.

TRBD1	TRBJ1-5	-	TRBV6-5	CASSGTDQNQPQHF	TGTGCCAGCAGCGGGACAGATCAAAATCAGCCCCAGCATTTT
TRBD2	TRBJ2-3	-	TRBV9	CASSAPPGGNTDTQYF	TGTGCCAGCAGCGCCCCGCCCGGGGGGAACACAGATACGCAGTATTTT
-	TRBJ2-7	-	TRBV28	CASSQGSLGVDLVDEQYF	TGTGCCAGCAGCCAGGGTTCATTAGGGGTGGATCTAGTTGACGAGCAGTACTTC
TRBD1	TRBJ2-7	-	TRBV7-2	CASSSWDRGLYEQYF	TGTGCCAGCAGCTCTTGGGACAGGGGGCTCTACGAGCAGTACTTC
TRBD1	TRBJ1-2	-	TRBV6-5	CASSSFGQGPYGYTF	TGTGCCAGCAGTTCCTTCGGACAGGGACCCTATGGCTACACCTTC
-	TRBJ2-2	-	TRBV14	CASSSLGPGELFF	TGTGCCAGCAGCTCCTTGGGCCCCGGGGAGCTGTTTTTT
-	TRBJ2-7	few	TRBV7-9	CASSNPGNSYEQYF	TGTGCCAGCAGCAACCCTGGCAATTCCTACGAGCAGTACTTC
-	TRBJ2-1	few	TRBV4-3	CASSQKGRGGEQFF	TGCGCCAGCAGCCAAAAGGGGAGGGGGGGAGAGCAGTTCTTC
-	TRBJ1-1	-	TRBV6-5	CASTQGLNTEAFF	TGTGCCAGCACTCAGGGGCTGAACACTGAAGCTTTCTTT
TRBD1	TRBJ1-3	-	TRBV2	CASRDRAGNTIYF	TGTGCCAGCCGGGACAGGGCTGGAAACACCATATATTTT
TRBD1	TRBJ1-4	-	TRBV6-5	CASSRTGANEKLFF	TGTGCCAGCAGCCGGACAGGAGCTAATGAAAAACTGTTTTTT
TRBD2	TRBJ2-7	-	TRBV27	CASSLLAGGPYEQYF	TGTGCCAGCAGTTTACTAGCGGGAGGGCCCTACGAGCAGTACTTC
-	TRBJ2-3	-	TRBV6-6	CASGSTDTQYF	TGTGCCAGCGGCTCTACAGATACGCAGTATTTT
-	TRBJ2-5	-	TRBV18	CASSPFERTQETQYF	TGTGCCAGCTCACCCTTCGAGAGAACGCAAGAGACCCAGTACTTC
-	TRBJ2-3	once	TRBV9	CASSVGGSTDTQYF	TGTGCCAGCAGCGTAGGCGGGAGCACAGATACGCAGTATTTT